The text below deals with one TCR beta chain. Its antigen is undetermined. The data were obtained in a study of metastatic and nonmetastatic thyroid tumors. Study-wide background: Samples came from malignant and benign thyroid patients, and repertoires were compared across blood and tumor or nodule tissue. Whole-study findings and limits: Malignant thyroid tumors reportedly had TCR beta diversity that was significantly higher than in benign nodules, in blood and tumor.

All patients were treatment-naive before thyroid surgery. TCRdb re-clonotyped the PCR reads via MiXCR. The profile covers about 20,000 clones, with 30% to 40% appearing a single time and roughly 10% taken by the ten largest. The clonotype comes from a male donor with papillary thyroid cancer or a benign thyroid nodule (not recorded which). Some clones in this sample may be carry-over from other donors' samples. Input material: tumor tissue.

CDR3 nucleotide sequence: TGTGCCTGGAGTGTCTCGGTTTCGGCTTTCTTT. Its translation: CAWSVSVSAFF. The chain recombines TRBV30 with TRBJ1-1; the D is unclear. The germline CDR1 and CDR2 sequences are GTSNPN and SVGIG (reference sequence). CDR3 length: 11 amino acids. Trimming cost V 0 bases and J 11 bases, with 10 bases left between them.